A single T cell receptor (beta chain) is shown here with its context. Its antigen is unknown. Assay runs were performed at deep level. Each replicate PCR on the sorted subsets used around 200 ng DNA (around 30,000 T cell genomes). TCRdb keeps only in-frame clones here, not all; method: immunoSEQ multiplex PCR. The data contain 2 million to 2.5 million clones, under 97% of them singletons. This record comes from a study of shared clonotypes between healthy human individuals. The study's findings and limits: Approximately 5% of naive CD4 clonotypes were shared across several donors. What limited the represented genetic and exposure-history diversity was the small number of donors.

Trimming took 5 bases from V and 2 from J; bases not matched to a gene: 9. From germline, CDR1 is SGHAT and CDR2 FQNNGV. The CDR3 runs to 16 residues. The source is a man between 18 and 29 years old in good health. Sequenced input: naive CD4+ T cells sorted from blood. As for subset: CD45RA+ positively selected. This rearrangement joins TRBV11-2 to TRBJ2-7; 10 bases align to TRBD1. This CDR3 is CASSQYLGTGAYEQYF. The CDR3 bases are TGTGCCAGCAGCCAATATCTAGGGACAGGGGCCTACGAGCAGTACTTC.